The sequence of this T cell receptor beta chain was determined in a study of glioma-infiltrating T cells after dendritic cell vaccination. Study findings and constraints: No direct clonality-survival link was found; a diverse polyclonal response may matter.

Time point denoted: after dendritic cell vaccination, including at tumor progression/relapse. In the case of this clone: Its antigen is currently unknown.

Clones were sequenced by immunoSEQ multiplex PCR, and TCRdb holds only the in-frame ones, with some missing. The top ten clones hold around 5% of a sample with approximately 46,000 clones, around 89% of them seen once. The length of the CDR3 is 13 residues. With 7 bases clipped from V and 7 bases from J, the junction kept 8 bases outside the gene matches. Germline V gives CDR1 ENHRY, CDR2 SYGVKD. The rearrangement joins TRBV10-3 to TRBJ2-7; 9 positions agree with TRBD2. The sample was blood, taken after dendritic cell vaccination. The origin of this receptor is a human donor with glioblastoma. The CDR3 nucleotides read TGTGCCATCAATAATAGCGGGAGTAGGGAGCAGTACTTC. This encodes CAINNSGSREQYF.